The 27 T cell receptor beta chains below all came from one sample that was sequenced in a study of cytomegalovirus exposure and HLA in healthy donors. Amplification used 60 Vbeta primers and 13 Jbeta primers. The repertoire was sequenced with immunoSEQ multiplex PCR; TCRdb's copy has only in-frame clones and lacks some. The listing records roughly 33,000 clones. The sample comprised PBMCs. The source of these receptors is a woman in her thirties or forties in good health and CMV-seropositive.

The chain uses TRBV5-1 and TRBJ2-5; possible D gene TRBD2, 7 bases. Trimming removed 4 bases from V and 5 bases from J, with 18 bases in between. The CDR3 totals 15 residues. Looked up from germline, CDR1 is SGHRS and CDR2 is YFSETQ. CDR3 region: CASSPSVGGGETQYF. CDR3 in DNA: TGCGCCAGCAGCCCTTCCGTAGGGGGAGGGGAGACCCAGTACTTC.

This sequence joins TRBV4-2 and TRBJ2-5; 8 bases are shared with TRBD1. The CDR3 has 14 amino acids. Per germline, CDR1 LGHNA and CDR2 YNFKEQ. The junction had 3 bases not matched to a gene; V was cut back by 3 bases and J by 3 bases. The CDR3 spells CASSQGQAEETQYF. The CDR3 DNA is TGTGCCAGCAGCCAGGGACAGGCCGAAGAGACCCAGTACTTC.

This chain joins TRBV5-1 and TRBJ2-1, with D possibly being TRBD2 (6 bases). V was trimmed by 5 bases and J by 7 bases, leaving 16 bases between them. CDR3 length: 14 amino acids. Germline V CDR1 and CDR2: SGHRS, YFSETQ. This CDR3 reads CASRINLARNEQFF. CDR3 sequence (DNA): TGCGCCAGCAGGATTAATCTAGCGCGGAATGAGCAGTTCTTC.

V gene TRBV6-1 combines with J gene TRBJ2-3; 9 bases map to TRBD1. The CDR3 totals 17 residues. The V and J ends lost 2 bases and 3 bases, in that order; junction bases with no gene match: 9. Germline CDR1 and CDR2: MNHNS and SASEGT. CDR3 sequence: CASSEIFGQGITDTQYF. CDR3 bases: TGTGCCAGCAGTGAAATTTTTGGACAGGGGATTACAGATACGCAGTATTTT.

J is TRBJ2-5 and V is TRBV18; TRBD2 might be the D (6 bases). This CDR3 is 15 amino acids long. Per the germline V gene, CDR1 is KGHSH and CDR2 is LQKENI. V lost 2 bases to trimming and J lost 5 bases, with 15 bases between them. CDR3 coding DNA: TGTGCCAGCTCACCAGGCGGGGCCCAAAAGGAGACCCAGTACTTC. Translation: CASSPGGAQKETQYF.

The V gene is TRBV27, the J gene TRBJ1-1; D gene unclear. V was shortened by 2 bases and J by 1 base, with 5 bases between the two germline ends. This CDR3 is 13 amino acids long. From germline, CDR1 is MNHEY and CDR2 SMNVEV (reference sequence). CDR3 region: CASSLEGNTEAFF. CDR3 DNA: TGTGCCAGCAGTTTAGAGGGGAACACTGAAGCTTTCTTT.

The CDR3 DNA sequence: TGTGCCAGTATCCCCGGACAGGGGCGGCTCTATGGCTACACCTTC. It yields the protein CASIPGQGRLYGYTF. This rearrangement joins TRBV19 to TRBJ1-2; 9 nucleotides line up with TRBD1. The germline CDR1 and CDR2 sequences are LNHDA and SQIVND (reference sequence). This CDR3 is 15 amino acids long. With 7 bases clipped from V and 4 bases from J, the junction kept 10 bases outside the gene matches.

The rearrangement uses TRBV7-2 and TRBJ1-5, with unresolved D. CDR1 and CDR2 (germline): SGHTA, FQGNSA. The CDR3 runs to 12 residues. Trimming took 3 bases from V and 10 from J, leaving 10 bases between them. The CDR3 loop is CASSFPGQPQHF. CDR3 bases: TGTGCCAGCAGCTTTCCAGGTCAACCCCAGCATTTT. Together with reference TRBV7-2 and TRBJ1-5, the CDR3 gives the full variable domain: GAGVSQSPSNKVTEKGKDVELRCDPISGHTALYWYRQSLGQGLEFLIYFQGNSAPDKSGLPSDRFSAERTGGSVSTLTIQRTQQEDSAVYLCASSFPGQPQHFGDGTRLSIL.

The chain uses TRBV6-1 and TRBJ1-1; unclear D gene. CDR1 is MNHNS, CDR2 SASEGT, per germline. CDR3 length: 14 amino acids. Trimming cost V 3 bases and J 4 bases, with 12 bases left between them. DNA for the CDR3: TGTGCCAGCAGTGATCTGGGAGCAGGCACTGAAGCTTTCTTT. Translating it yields CASSDLGAGTEAFF.

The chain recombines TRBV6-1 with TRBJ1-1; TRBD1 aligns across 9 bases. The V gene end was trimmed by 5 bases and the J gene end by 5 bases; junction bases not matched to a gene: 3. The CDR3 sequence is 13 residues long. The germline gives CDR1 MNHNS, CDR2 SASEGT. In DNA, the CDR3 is TGTGCCAGCAGTAGGGGACAGGGTACTGAAGCTTTCTTT. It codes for CASSRGQGTEAFF.

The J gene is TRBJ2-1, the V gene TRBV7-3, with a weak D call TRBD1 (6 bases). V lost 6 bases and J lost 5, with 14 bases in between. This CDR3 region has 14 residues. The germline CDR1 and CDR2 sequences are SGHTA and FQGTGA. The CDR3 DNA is TGTGCCAGCAGGTCGCGGCAGGGGAACAATGAGCAGTTCTTC. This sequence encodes CASRSRQGNNEQFF.

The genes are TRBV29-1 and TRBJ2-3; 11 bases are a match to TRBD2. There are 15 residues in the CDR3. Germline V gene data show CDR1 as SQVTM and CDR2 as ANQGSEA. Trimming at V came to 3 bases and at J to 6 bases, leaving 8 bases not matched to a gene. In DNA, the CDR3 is TGCAGCGTTGAGGAACTAGCGGGAGCAATGGATACGCAGTATTTT. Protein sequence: CSVEELAGAMDTQYF.

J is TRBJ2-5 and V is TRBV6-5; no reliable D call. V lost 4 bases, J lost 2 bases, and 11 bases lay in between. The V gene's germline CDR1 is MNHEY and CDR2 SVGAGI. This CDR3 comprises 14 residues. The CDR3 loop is CASSSSARQETQYF. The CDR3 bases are TGTGCCAGCAGTTCCTCGGCGCGGCAAGAGACCCAGTACTTC.

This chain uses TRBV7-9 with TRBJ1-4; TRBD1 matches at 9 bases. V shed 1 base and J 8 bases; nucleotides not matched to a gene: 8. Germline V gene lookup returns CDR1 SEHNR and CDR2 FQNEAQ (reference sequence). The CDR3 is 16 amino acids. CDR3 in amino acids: CASSLGSSDRGEKLFF. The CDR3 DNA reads TGTGCCAGCAGCTTAGGGAGTTCGGACAGGGGCGAAAAACTGTTTTTT.

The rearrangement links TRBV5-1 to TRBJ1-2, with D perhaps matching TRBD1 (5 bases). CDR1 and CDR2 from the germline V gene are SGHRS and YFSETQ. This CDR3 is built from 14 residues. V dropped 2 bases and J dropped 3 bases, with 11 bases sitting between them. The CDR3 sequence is CASSFGGGDYGYTF. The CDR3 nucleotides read TGCGCCAGCAGCTTCGGCGGGGGGGACTATGGCTACACCTTC.

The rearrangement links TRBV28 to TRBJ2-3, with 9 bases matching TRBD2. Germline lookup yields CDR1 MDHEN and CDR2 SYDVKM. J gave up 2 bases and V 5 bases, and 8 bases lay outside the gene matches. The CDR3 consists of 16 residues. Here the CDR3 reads CASSPLAGRDTDTQYF. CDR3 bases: TGTGCCAGCAGTCCTCTAGCGGGGCGTGACACAGATACGCAGTATTTT.

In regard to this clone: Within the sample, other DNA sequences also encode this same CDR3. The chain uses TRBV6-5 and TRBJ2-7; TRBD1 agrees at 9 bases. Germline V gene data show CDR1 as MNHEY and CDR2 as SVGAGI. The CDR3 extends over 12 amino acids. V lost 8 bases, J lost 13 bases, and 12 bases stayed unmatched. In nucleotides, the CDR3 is TGTGCCAGCGGAGGTACAGGGGGCCGTCCTTACTTC. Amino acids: CASGGTGGRPYF.

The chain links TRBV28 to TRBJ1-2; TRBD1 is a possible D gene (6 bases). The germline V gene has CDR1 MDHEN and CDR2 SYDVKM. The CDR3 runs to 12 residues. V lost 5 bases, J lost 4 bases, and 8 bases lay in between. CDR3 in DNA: TGTGCCAGCAGTATCAGGGGCTATGGCTACACCTTC. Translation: CASSIRGYGYTF.

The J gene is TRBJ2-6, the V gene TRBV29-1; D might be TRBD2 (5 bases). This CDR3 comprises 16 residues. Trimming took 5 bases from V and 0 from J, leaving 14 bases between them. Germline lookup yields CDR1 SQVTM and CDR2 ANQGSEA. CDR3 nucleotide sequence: TGCAGCGTTATGGAGGTCCCCTACTCTGGGGCCAACGTCCTGACTTTC. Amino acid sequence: CSVMEVPYSGANVLTF. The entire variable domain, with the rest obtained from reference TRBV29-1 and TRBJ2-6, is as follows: SAVISQKPSRDICQRGTSLTIQCQVDSQVTMMFWYRQQPGQSLTLIATANQGSEATYESGFVIDKFPISRPNLTFSTLTVSNMSPEDSSIYLCSVMEVPYSGANVLTFGAGSRLTVL.

The CDR3 DNA reads TGTGCCAGCAGTACGACGGGAGGAGTCCGGTACTTC. Translated: CASSTTGGVRYF. J is TRBJ2-7 and V is TRBV2; the match to TRBD2 covers 7 bases. The V gene end was trimmed by 5 bases and the J gene end by 12 bases; junction bases not matched to a gene: 10. The CDR3 covers 12 residues. Germline-derived CDR1 and CDR2 are SNHLY and FYNNEI.

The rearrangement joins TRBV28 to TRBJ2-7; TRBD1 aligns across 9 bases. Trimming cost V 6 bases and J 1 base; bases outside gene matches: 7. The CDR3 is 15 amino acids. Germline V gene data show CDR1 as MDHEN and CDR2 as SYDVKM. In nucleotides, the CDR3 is TGTGCCAGCAGCCCCCAACAGGGGGCTTCCTACGAGCAGTACTTC. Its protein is CASSPQQGASYEQYF.

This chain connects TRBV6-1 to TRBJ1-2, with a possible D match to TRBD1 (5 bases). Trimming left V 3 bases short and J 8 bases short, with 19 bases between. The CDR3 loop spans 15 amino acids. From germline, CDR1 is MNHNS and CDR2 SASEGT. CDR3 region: CASSESIVGQLGYTF. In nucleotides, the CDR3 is TGTGCCAGCAGTGAGTCTATAGTCGGACAATTAGGCTACACCTTC.

Here the CDR3 reads CASSPGGASEAGEQYF. The DNA of the CDR3 is TGTGCCAGCTCACCGGGCGGGGCTAGCGAGGCAGGAGAGCAGTACTTC. This chain connects TRBV18 to TRBJ2-7; D possibly corresponds to TRBD2 (6 bases). The V and J ends lost 3 bases and 7 bases respectively, with 22 bases between them. The CDR3 runs to 16 residues. The germline V gene has CDR1 KGHSH and CDR2 LQKENI.

The CDR3 nucleotides read TGCAGTGCTAGGGTACTGGAAGCTTTCTTT. Translating gives CSARVLEAFF. J is TRBJ1-1 and V is TRBV20-1, with D hard to call. Trimming pared 3 bases from V and 8 bases from J, leaving 7 bases between. The CDR3 consists of 10 residues. Germline CDR1 reads DFQATT; CDR2 reads SNEGSKA (reference sequence).

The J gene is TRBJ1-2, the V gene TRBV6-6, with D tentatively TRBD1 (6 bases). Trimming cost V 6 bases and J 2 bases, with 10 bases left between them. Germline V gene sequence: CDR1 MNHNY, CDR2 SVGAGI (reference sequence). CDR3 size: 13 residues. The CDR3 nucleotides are TGTGCCAGCAGCCCCGGACAGAACTATGGCTACACCTTC. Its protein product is CASSPGQNYGYTF.

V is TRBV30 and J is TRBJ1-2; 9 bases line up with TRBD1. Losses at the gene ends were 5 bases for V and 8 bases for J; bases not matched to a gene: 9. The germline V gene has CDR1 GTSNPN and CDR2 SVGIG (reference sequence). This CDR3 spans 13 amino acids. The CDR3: CAWSKTGGMGYTF. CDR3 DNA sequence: TGTGCCTGGTCGAAGACAGGGGGGATGGGCTACACCTTC.

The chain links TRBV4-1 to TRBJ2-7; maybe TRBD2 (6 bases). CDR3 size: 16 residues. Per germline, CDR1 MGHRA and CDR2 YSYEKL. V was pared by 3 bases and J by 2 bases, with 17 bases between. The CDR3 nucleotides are TGCGCCAGCAGCCACCCGACTAGATTTAAGGCCTACGAGCAGTACTTC. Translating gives CASSHPTRFKAYEQYF.